These T cell receptor beta chains were read from a single sample in a study of identical twins. Each CDR3 protein is one row after TCRdb ran MiXCR on the 5' RACE reads. The sample has about 260,000 distinct CDR3 sequences, around 7% seen once. These data were also reused for a study on yellow fever vaccine responses in identical twins.

Material for sequencing was memory (CD45RO+) T cells sorted from blood. These receptors came from a woman in her late teens or twenties in good health. Each CDR3 is given with its conserved first and last residue. The D gene is left open where the match is weak. A row's size may be missing; if present it is once, few, many or a size class.

TRBJ2-3,-,11,TRBV7-2,-,TGTGCCAGCGGGGGCGCCTCCACGCAGTATTTT,CASGGASTQYF
TRBJ2-2,-,17,TRBV21-1,-,TGTGCCAGCAGCCTGGCCGGTGGGACAGAGAACGCCGGGGAGCTGTTTTTT,CASSLAGGTENAGELFF
TRBJ1-2,few,13,TRBV15,-,TGTGCCACCAGCAGAGATGGGGTAGAAGGCTACACCTTC,CATSRDGVEGYTF
TRBJ2-1,many,15,TRBV11-1,TRBD1,TGTGCCAGCAGCTTAGAGACAGGGGCCTACAATGAGCAGTTCTTC,CASSLETGAYNEQFF
TRBJ2-7,many,13,TRBV5-1,-,TGCGCCAGCAGAGAGGAAGGGGGCTACGAGCAGTACTTC,CASREEGGYEQYF
TRBJ2-5,-,12,TRBV2,-,TGTGCCAGCAGTGAGTCAGGAGAGACCCAGTACTTC,CASSESGETQYF
TRBJ2-5,-,12,TRBV20-1,TRBD1,TGCAGTGTTCCGGGACAGGGAGAGACCCAGTACTTC,CSVPGQGETQYF
TRBJ2-1,many,17,TRBV4-1,TRBD2,TGCGCCAGCAGCCAAGATTTTCAGACTAGCGGGAGCAATGAGCAGTTCTTC,CASSQDFQTSGSNEQFF
TRBJ2-5,few,13,TRBV6-1,-,TGTGCCAGCAAACGGGGGGCCGGTGAGACCCAGTACTTC,CASKRGAGETQYF
TRBJ2-7,few,15,TRBV28,-,TGTGCCAGCAGTCCATCCGGGACGAATTCCTACGAGCAGTACTTC,CASSPSGTNSYEQYF
TRBJ2-1,many,15,TRBV24-1,TRBD1,TGTGCCACCAGCGCGGACAGGGGGTCCTACAATGAGCAGTTCTTC,CATSADRGSYNEQFF
TRBJ2-5,few,15,TRBV11-2,TRBD1,TGTGCCAGCAGCATCGGGACAGGCCAAGGGGAGACCCAGTACTTC,CASSIGTGQGETQYF
TRBJ2-2,many,15,TRBV5-1,TRBD1,TGCGCCAGCAGACCGGACAGGGCGAACACCGGGGAGCTGTTTTTT,CASRPDRANTGELFF
TRBJ2-3,few,16,TRBV29-1,TRBD2,TGCAGCGTTGTACCCAGCACGCGGGGGTACACAGATACGCAGTATTTT,CSVVPSTRGYTDTQYF
TRBJ2-1,many,13,TRBV7-6,-,TGTGCCAGCAGCTTCGGACAGAACAATGAGCAGTTCTTC,CASSFGQNNEQFF
TRBJ1-2,few,16,TRBV7-9,-,TGTGCCAGCAGCTTAACTTTGGACGGAGCTAACTATGGCTACACCTTC,CASSLTLDGANYGYTF
TRBJ2-3,many,18,TRBV28,TRBD2,TGTGCCAGCAGGCCCCTAGCGGGAGGGCCTTTCCTCACAGATACGCAGTATTTT,CASRPLAGGPFLTDTQYF
TRBJ1-2,-,13,TRBV7-8,-,TGTGCCAGCAGCTTAGGGTCCTCGGGTGGCTACACCTTC,CASSLGSSGGYTF
TRBJ1-1,few,13,TRBV12-3/TRBV12-4,TRBD1,TGTGCCAGCAGTCTGGGACAGGACACTGAAGCTTTCTTT,CASSLGQDTEAFF
TRBJ1-2,few,16,TRBV6-1,-,TGTGCCAGCACCTATCAACAGGCCCCCACCGACTATGGCTACACCTTC,CASTYQQAPTDYGYTF
TRBJ2-1,-,16,TRBV9,TRBD2,TGTGCCAGCAGCGTAGAGGGCGGGAGCTCCTACAATGAGCAGTTCTTC,CASSVEGGSSYNEQFF
TRBJ2-3,many,15,TRBV4-1,-,TGCGCCAGCAGTCTAGAAGGGGGGGTGTCAGATACGCAGTATTTT,CASSLEGGVSDTQYF
TRBJ1-2,-,15,TRBV7-9,-,TGTGCCAGCAGCTTAGATGGGGGATTCGACTATGGCTACACCTTC,CASSLDGGFDYGYTF
TRBJ1-2,many,12,TRBV3-1,-,TGTGCCACCGTAGCGACAGGTGGGCCCTACACCTTC,CATVATGGPYTF
TRBJ2-5,many,13,TRBV2,-,TGTGCCAGCAGGCCCCCCGCCCAAGAGACCCAGTACTTC,CASRPPAQETQYF
TRBJ2-1,-,18,TRBV12-3/TRBV12-4,TRBD2,TGTGCCAGCAGCCTGACCGGGACTAGCGGGGGGTTCTTAAATGAGCAGTTCTTC,CASSLTGTSGGFLNEQFF
TRBJ2-2,many,15,TRBV5-1,-,TGCGCCAGCAGCTTGACAATAGATAACACCGGGGAGCTGTTTTTT,CASSLTIDNTGELFF
TRBJ1-1,-,13,TRBV20-1,TRBD1,TGCAGTGCTAGTGGGACAGGGGTGGCTGAAGCTTTCTTT,CSASGTGVAEAFF
TRBJ1-3,few,17,TRBV10-3,-,TGTGCCATCAGTGACCCGACAGAGTCAGGATCTGGAAACACCATATATTTT,CAISDPTESGSGNTIYF
TRBJ2-3,few,16,TRBV15,TRBD2,TGTGCCACCAGCAGAGGGACTAGCGGGGGGGCAGATATGCAGTATTTT,CATSRGTSGGADMQYF
TRBJ2-3,few,16,TRBV9,-,TGTGCCAGCAGCGTAGTTGCGGGGACCAGCACAGATACGCAGTATTTT,CASSVVAGTSTDTQYF
TRBJ1-1,few,12,TRBV2,-,TGTGCCAGCAGTGAAGGGTACACTGAAGCTTTCTTT,CASSEGYTEAFF
TRBJ2-3,few,15,TRBV10-2,-,TGCGCCAGCAGCCAGACTAGTTGGGACACAGATACGCAGTATTTT,CASSQTSWDTDTQYF
TRBJ2-2,-,19,TRBV11-1,TRBD2,TGTTCCAGCAGCCCAGGCGCCATACTAGCGGGGGCGAACACCGGGGAGCTGTTTTTT,CSSSPGAILAGANTGELFF
TRBJ2-3,few,8,TRBV27,-,TGTGCCAGCATGGAGCAGTATTTT,CASMEQYF
TRBJ2-3,many,11,TRBV6-6,-,TGTGCCAGCAGCAGGTCGGATACGCAGTATTTT,CASSRSDTQYF
TRBJ2-7,-,14,TRBV3-1,TRBD1,TGTGCCAGCAGCCAAGGGAACAGGGGTGCAAAGCGGTACTTC,CASSQGNRGAKRYF
TRBJ2-2,-,14,TRBV6-1,TRBD2,TGTGCCAGCATGGGACTAGCGAACACCGGGGAGCTGTTTTTT,CASMGLANTGELFF
TRBJ1-5,many,13,TRBV5-1,-,TGCGCCAGCAGCCTGTTTGGGGATCAGCCCCAGCATTTT,CASSLFGDQPQHF